This T cell receptor (beta chain) was recovered during a study of CD8 T cells in ankylosing spondylitis. Study-level findings and limits: As reported, disease-linked clones showed significant enrichment in matched ankylosing spondylitis synovial fluid. What appeared characteristic of ankylosing spondylitis blood was a TCR beta motif of several highly homologous variants. Researchers report that disease-linked clones proved CD8+ and relatively rare in peripheral blood.

This clonotype was seen ten or more times. Its antigen remains unidentified. CDR3 length equals 12 residues. Germline values: CDR1 MNHEY, CDR2 SMNVEV (reference sequence). V lost 7 bases and J lost 9, with 13 bases in between. Quantitative 5'-RACE with molecular barcodes was used to make the TCR beta libraries. MiXCR, run by TCRdb on the 5' RACE reads, gives a single entry per CDR3 protein. The table has some 140,000 distinct CDR3 sequences, 6.5% to 8.5% seen once. This sequence joins TRBV27 and TRBJ2-1; D not certain. Sequencing input: synovial fluid, either unsorted or a sorted T cell fraction (not recorded which). The source of this sequence is a male donor with ankylosing spondylitis. In nucleotides, the CDR3 is TGTGCCAGCAATAGGGCCTTGGGTGAGCAGTTCTTC. Amino acids: CASNRALGEQFF.